This T cell receptor beta chain was recorded in a study of T cell responses to AZD1222 COVID-19 vaccine. As regards this clone: Its antigen is undetermined.

Profiling relied on immunoSEQ multiplex PCR, and the TCRdb table lists in-frame clones only, not all of them. The table lists 150,000 or so clones, 90% of them singletons. Study results and limitations: Targets within unmutated variant regions were reportedly found for nearly half of spike-specific TCRs.

The TCR was taken from an adult in good health. Sequencing used peripheral blood, obtained on day 0 of AZD1222 vaccination.

Here the CDR3 DNA reads TGTGCCAGCAGCTTAGCGGACAGAGCTAACTATGGCTACACCTTC. This sequence encodes CASSLADRANYGYTF. This chain joins TRBV7-9 and TRBJ1-2; D is possibly TRBD1 (6 bases). This CDR3 region has 15 residues. V lost 0 bases to trimming and J lost 0 bases, with 8 bases between them. From germline, CDR1 is SEHNR and CDR2 FQNEAQ (reference sequence).